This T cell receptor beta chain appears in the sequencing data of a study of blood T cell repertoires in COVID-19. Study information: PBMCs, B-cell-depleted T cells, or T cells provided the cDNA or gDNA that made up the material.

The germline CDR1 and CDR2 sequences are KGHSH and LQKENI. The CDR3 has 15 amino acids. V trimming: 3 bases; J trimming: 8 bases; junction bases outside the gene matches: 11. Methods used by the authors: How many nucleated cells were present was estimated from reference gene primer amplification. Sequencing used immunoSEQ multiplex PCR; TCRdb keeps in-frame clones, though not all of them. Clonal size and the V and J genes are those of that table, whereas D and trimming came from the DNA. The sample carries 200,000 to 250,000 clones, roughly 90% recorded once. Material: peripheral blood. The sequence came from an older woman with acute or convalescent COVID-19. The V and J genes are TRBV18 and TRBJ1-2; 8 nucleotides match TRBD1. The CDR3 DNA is TGTGCCAGCTCACCGCTAGGACAGGGCGATCAAGGCTACACCTTC. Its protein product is CASSPLGQGDQGYTF.